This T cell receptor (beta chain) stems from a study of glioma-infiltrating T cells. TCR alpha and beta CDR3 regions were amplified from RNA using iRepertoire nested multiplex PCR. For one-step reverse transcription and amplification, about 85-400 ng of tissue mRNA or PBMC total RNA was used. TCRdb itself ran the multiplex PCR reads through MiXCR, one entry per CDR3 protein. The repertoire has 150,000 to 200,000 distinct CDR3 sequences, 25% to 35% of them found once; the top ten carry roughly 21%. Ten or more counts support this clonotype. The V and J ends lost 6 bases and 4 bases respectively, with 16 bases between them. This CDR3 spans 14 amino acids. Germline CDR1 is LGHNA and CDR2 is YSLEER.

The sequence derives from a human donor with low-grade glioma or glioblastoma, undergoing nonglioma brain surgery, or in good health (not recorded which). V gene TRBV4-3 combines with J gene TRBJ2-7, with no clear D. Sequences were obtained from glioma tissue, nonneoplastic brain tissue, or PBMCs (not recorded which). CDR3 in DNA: TGCGCCAGCAGTCAGTCTATTACCGCTTACGAGCAGTACTTC. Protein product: CASSQSITAYEQYF.